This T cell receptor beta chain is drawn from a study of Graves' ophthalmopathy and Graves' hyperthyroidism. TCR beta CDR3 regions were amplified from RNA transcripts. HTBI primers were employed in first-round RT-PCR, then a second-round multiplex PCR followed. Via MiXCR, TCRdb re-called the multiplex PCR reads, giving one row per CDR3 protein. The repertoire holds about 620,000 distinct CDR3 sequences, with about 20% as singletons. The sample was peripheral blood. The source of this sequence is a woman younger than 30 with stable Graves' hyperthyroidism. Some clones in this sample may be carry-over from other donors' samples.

The CDR3 loop is CASSLAWGQFNQPQHF. The CDR3, as DNA: TGTGCCAGCAGCTTAGCTTGGGGACAGTTTAATCAGCCCCAGCATTTT. The J gene is TRBJ1-5, the V gene TRBV7-8; TRBD1 matches at 7 bases. CDR3 size: 16 residues. Per germline, CDR1 SGHVS and CDR2 FQNEAQ. V was pared by 0 bases and J by 4 bases, with 6 bases of the junction left unmatched.